The TCR beta chain under discussion was sequenced for a study of T cells after yellow fever vaccination. Study-wide results and limits: The booster response re-showed most primary clones: 96% CD4, over 80% CD8. High-abundance clonotypes from the bulk population could contaminate FACS-sorted repertoires.

TCRdb re-derived calls from the 5' RACE reads in MiXCR, one entry per CDR3 protein. The sample records some 560,000 distinct CDR3 sequences, roughly 17% being singletons. The sample holds a few counts of this clonotype. Its antigen remains unidentified. The CDR3 consists of 16 residues. Germline values: CDR1 SGHVS, CDR2 FQNEAQ. J gave up 4 bases and V 4 bases, and 10 bases lay outside the gene matches. Sequenced material: PBMCs, taken more than 4 days after the first yellow fever vaccination. The chain carries TRBV7-8 and TRBJ1-2; TRBD1 matches at 9 bases. The receptor comes from a man between 18 and 29 years old who received the YFV17D yellow fever vaccine. This chain's CDR3 is CASSSMAGGQGYGYTF. DNA for the CDR3: TGTGCCAGCAGCTCCATGGCAGGGGGACAGGGCTATGGCTACACCTTC.